The source of this T cell receptor beta chain is a study of a mutant IDH1 vaccine in newly diagnosed glioma. Study summary: Vaccination followed radiotherapy alone by 4-6 weeks, or accompanied temozolomide cycles. The study held visit V12 at week 35 and visit V13 at week 47.

Germline CDR1 reads MGHRA; CDR2 reads YSYEKL. CDR3 length: 17 amino acids. V was clipped by 0 bases and J by 2 bases, with 14 bases between them. This clone was detected a few times. The antigen remains undetermined. Time point: week 47, end of study. Mutant IDH1 20-mer peptide, at 300 ug, made up each vaccine dose, with topical imiquimod. TCRdb's copy holds only in-frame clones and misses some; the assay was immunoSEQ multiplex PCR. Here the sample spans about 94,000 clones, roughly 86% being singletons. The source material was PBMCs, sampled from a glioma patient whose treatment included an IDH1 peptide vaccine. The rearrangement joins TRBV4-1 to TRBJ2-1, with D perhaps being TRBD1 or TRBD2 (5 bases each). The TCR originated in a woman aged 45-59 years with glioma. The CDR3 reads CASSQDRGASTYNEQFF. The CDR3 bases are TGCGCCAGCAGCCAAGATCGGGGCGCATCAACCTACAATGAGCAGTTCTTC.